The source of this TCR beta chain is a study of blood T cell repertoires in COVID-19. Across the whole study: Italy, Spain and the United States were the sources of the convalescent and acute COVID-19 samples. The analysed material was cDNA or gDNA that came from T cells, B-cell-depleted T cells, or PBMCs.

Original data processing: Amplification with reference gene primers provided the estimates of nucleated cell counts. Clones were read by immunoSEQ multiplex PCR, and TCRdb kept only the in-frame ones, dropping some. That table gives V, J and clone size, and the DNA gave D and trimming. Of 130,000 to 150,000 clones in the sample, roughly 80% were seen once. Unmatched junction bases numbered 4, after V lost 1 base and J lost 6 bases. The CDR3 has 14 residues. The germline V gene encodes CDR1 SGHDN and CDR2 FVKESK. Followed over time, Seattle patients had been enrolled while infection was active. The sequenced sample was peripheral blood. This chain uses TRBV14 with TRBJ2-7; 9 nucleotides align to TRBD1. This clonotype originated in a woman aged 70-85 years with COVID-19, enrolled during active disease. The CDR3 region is CASSQVGQGAEQYF. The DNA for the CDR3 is TGTGCCAGCAGCCAAGTGGGACAGGGCGCCGAGCAGTACTTC.